Below, 27 T cell receptor beta chains from the same sample are listed, as sequenced in a study of regulatory T cells in long-lasting Graves disease. Library construction for TCR beta used iRepertoire HTBI primers and Arm-PCR of CDR3 regions. TCRdb recomputed calls from the multiplex PCR reads with MiXCR, one row per CDR3 protein. This sample has around 450,000 distinct CDR3 sequences, with approximately 16% found just once. Time point reported: newly diagnosed GD, antithyroid drugs for less than 3 months. Making the TCR library involved RNA that had been extracted from PBMCs. These sequences were also reported in another study, on T cells in Graves' hyperthyroidism and ophthalmopathy.

The specimen comprised peripheral blood mononuclear cells (PBMCs), sampled at new diagnosis, from a patient treated with antithyroid drugs. Receptors originate from a woman aged 40 to 55 with Graves disease.

The table lists this clonotype with many counts. This sequence joins TRBV12-3 or TRBV12-4 and TRBJ2-2, with D maybe TRBD2 (5 bases). This CDR3 spans 16 amino acids. The V gene lost 3 bases and the J gene lost 4 bases, with 15 bases spanning the gap. The CDR3 DNA follows: TGTGCCAGCAGTTTCACCGGGGTAGCGAGCACCGGGGAGCTGTTTTTT. Protein sequence: CASSFTGVASTGELFF.

This clonotype was seen many times. The chain has TRBV3-1 and TRBJ2-5, with D perhaps TRBD2 (5 bases). Germline V gene sequence: CDR1 LGHDT, CDR2 YNNKEL (reference sequence). Trimming left V 1 base short and J 5 bases short, with 5 bases between. The CDR3 covers 12 residues. The CDR3 loop is CASSQGRETQYF. CDR3 bases: TGTGCCAGCAGCCAAGGGAGGGAGACCCAGTACTTC.

This clonotype was observed at least ten times. The V and J genes are TRBV7-2 and TRBJ2-1, with 11 bases identical to TRBD2. This CDR3 comprises 15 residues. The germline V gene has CDR1 SGHTA and CDR2 FQGNSA. The V gene end was trimmed by 2 bases and the J gene end by 3 bases; junction bases not matched to a gene: 0. The DNA for the CDR3 is TGTGCCAGCAGCTTACTAGCGGGGGGCTACAATGAGCAGTTCTTC. It codes for CASSLLAGGYNEQFF.

This clonotype was seen ten or more times. The chain recombines TRBV28 with TRBJ2-1; 8 bases fit TRBD2. The length of the CDR3 is 18 residues. Germline assignment: CDR1 MDHEN and CDR2 SYDVKM. The trim removed 3 bases at V and 4 bases at J, leaving 14 bases unmatched. The DNA for the CDR3 is TGTGCCAGCAGTTTGTCTTACTCAGCGGGAGATCTGTACAATGAGCAGTTCTTC. As protein: CASSLSYSAGDLYNEQFF.

This clonotype was seen ten or more times. V is TRBV12-3 or TRBV12-4 and J is TRBJ2-5; unclear D gene. Trimming cost V 6 bases and J 3 bases, with 5 bases left between them. This CDR3 has 11 amino acids. The CDR3 reads CASSSKETQYF. DNA for the CDR3: TGTGCCAGCAGCTCAAAAGAGACCCAGTACTTC.

This clonotype was counted ten times or more. J is TRBJ2-2 and V is TRBV7-9; 8 positions match TRBD2. The CDR3 consists of 17 residues. Looked up from germline, CDR1 is SEHNR and CDR2 is FQNEAQ (reference sequence). After removal of 3 bases from V and 1 base from J, the junction contained 7 bases not matched to a gene. CDR3: CASSFGIAGLNTGELFF. In DNA form, the CDR3 reads TGTGCCAGCAGCTTTGGAATAGCGGGATTGAACACCGGGGAGCTGTTTTTT. Using reference TRBV7-9 and TRBJ2-2 for the parts outside the CDR3, the full variable domain is DTGVSQNPRHKITKRGQNVTFRCDPISEHNRLYWYRQTLGQGPEFLTYFQNEAQLEKSRLLSDRFSAERPKGSFSTLEIQRTEQGDSAMYLCASSFGIAGLNTGELFFGEGSRLTVL.

The chain is built from TRBV14 and TRBJ1-2; tentatively, D is TRBD1 (5 bases). This CDR3 is 13 amino acids long. Germline lookup yields CDR1 SGHDN and CDR2 FVKESK. V gave up 5 bases and J gave up 8 bases, with 15 bases separating them. This CDR3 reads CASSFSGGAGYTF. In nucleotides, the CDR3 is TGTGCCAGCAGCTTCTCCGGCGGGGCCGGCTACACCTTC. Filled out from reference TRBV14 and TRBJ1-2, the complete variable domain reads EAGVTQFPSHSVIEKGQTVTLRCDPISGHDNLYWYRRVMGKEIKFLLHFVKESKQDESGMPNNRFLAERTGGTYSTLKVQPAELEDSGVYFCASSFSGGAGYTFGSGTRLTVV.

Remarks on this clonotype: This may come from a read error, since a much larger clone is one base off. The chain employs TRBV7-2 and TRBJ2-1, with 11 bases fitting TRBD1. The germline CDR1 and CDR2 sequences are SGHTA and FQGNSA. Unmatched junction bases numbered 6, after V lost 1 base and J lost 7 bases. CDR3 size: 16 residues. Here the CDR3 DNA reads TGTGCCAGCAGCTTAGAGGACAGGGGGCTTAGAAATGAGCAGTTCTTC. Protein: CASSLEDRGLRNEQFF.

This clonotype has a count of ten or more. The J gene is TRBJ2-3, the V gene TRBV2; perhaps D is TRBD1 or TRBD2 (5 bases each). This CDR3 is 15 amino acids long. V dropped 7 bases and J dropped 0 bases, with 14 bases sitting between them. Germline V gene lookup returns CDR1 SNHLY and CDR2 FYNNEI. The CDR3 loop is CASKARGRSTDTQYF. The CDR3 nucleotides read TGTGCCAGCAAAGCCCGGGGCAGGAGCACAGATACGCAGTATTTT.

The rearrangement uses TRBV9 and TRBJ2-2; D uncertain. The CDR3 has 16 residues. Trimming stripped 0 bases from V and 2 bases from J, with 11 bases between. The germline V gene has CDR1 SGDLS and CDR2 YYNGEE. The CDR3 bases are TGTGCCAGCAGCGTAGAAAGTCCCGCAAACACCGGGGAGCTGTTTTTT. This translates into CASSVESPANTGELFF.

This clonotype was detected ten times or more. The rearrangement joins TRBV28 to TRBJ2-1; weak D call: TRBD2 (5 bases). The V end lost 5 bases, the J end lost 8 bases, and 13 bases lay between the germline ends. This CDR3 is 13 amino acids long. The germline gives CDR1 MDHEN, CDR2 SYDVKM. CDR3 sequence (DNA): TGTGCCAGCAGTCAGAGTAAGAGGGATGAGCAGTTCTTC. This gives the protein CASSQSKRDEQFF.

This clonotype has at least ten counts. This chain uses TRBV11-1 with TRBJ2-1, with TRBD2 matching 7 bases. From germline, CDR1 is SGHAT and CDR2 FQDESV (reference sequence). The CDR3 runs 14 residues. V was clipped by 10 bases and J by 6 bases; unmatched bases: 12. DNA for the CDR3: TGTGCCACCACCCTCAAACTAGCGACCAATGAGCAGTTCTTC. Translating it yields CATTLKLATNEQFF.

Only a few counts were recorded for this clonotype. This clone may be a read error of a much larger clone one base away. The V call is TRBV20-1, the J call TRBJ2-3, with TRBD2 identical over 10 bases. The CDR3 length is 14 residues. The germline V gene encodes CDR1 DFQATT and CDR2 SNEGSKA (reference sequence). The CDR3 DNA reads as TGCAGTGCTAGAGATGTCCTAGCGGGAGATTCGCAGTATTTT. Encoded protein: CSARDVLAGDSQYF.

This chain joins TRBV27 and TRBJ2-1; 11 nucleotides line up with TRBD2. Per the germline V gene, CDR1 is MNHEY and CDR2 is SMNVEV (reference sequence). The J segment lost 7 bases and the V segment lost 5 bases, leaving 7 bases of the junction unmatched. This CDR3 spans 15 amino acids. The CDR3 loop is CASSAPSGRQNEQFF. In DNA, the CDR3 is TGTGCCAGCAGTGCACCTAGCGGGAGGCAGAATGAGCAGTTCTTC.

This clonotype has at least ten counts. For the CDR3, the DNA is TGTGCCAGCAGTTTTGGGGACAACGTTAACTATGGCTACACCTTC. It yields the protein CASSFGDNVNYGYTF. The chain carries TRBV12-3 or TRBV12-4 and TRBJ1-2; TRBD1 might be the D (6 bases). V was trimmed by 3 bases and J by 1 base, leaving 12 bases between them. The CDR3 covers 15 residues.

The rearrangement uses TRBV14 and TRBJ2-5; D is possibly TRBD2 (6 bases). Trimming cost V 1 base and J 1 base, with 13 bases left between them. This CDR3 region has 16 residues. The germline CDR1 and CDR2 sequences are SGHDN and FVKESK. The CDR3 sequence is CASSQGTGTLQETQYF. The CDR3 nucleotides are TGTGCCAGCAGCCAAGGAACCGGGACTCTCCAAGAGACCCAGTACTTC.

A few counts support this clonotype. The rearrangement joins TRBV27 to TRBJ1-2; no definite D call. The CDR3 sequence is 14 residues long. Per germline, CDR1 MNHEY and CDR2 SMNVEV (reference sequence). V lost 0 bases and J lost 2, with 7 bases in between. The DNA for the CDR3 is TGTGCCAGCAGTTTATCCGGGGTCAACTATGGCTACACCTTC. As protein: CASSLSGVNYGYTF.

In its sample, this clonotype was seen many times. This rearrangement joins TRBV10-3 to TRBJ1-5; 8 bases fit TRBD1. The ends lost 4 bases at V and 0 bases at J; junction bases unmatched: 2. CDR1 ENHRY and CDR2 SYGVKD come from the germline V gene. The CDR3 has 15 amino acids. The CDR3 here is CAISGTGYSNQPQHF. Written as DNA, the CDR3 is TGTGCCATCAGTGGGACAGGGTATAGCAATCAGCCCCAGCATTTT.

Comment on this clonotype: This may arise from a read error, as a much more abundant clone is one base away. The chain joins TRBV28 to TRBJ2-1; the D is unclear. CDR1 and CDR2 from the germline V gene are MDHEN and SYDVKM. This CDR3 contains 14 residues. The V and J ends lost 5 bases and 6 bases respectively, with 14 bases between them. The CDR3 reads CASSDWVKFNEQFF. The DNA for the CDR3 is TGTGCCAGCAGTGACTGGGTCAAATTCAATGAGCAGTTCTTC.

This chain joins TRBV11-3 and TRBJ2-1; 7 nucleotides align to TRBD2. This CDR3 contains 15 residues. Germline CDR1 SGHNT, CDR2 YENEEA. The V gene end was trimmed by 5 bases and the J gene end by 6 bases; junction bases not matched to a gene: 10. CDR3 in DNA: TGTGCCAGCAGCCTGTTTTCTAGCGGAACCAATGAGCAGTTCTTC. Protein sequence: CASSLFSSGTNEQFF.

With respect to this clonotype: This CDR3 is missing its conserved last phenylalanine or tryptophan, likely due to a read error. The chain employs TRBV5-1 and TRBJ2-3, with D possibly being TRBD2 (6 bases). The V gene's germline CDR1 is SGHRS and CDR2 YFSETQ. This CDR3 is 16 amino acids long. V lost 0 bases and J lost 0, with 11 bases in between. The CDR3 coding sequence is TGCGCCAGCAGCTTGGTTGCTAGCGCGAGCACAGATACGCAGTATCTT. Amino acid sequence: CASSLVASASTDTQYL.

This clonotype was detected a few times. The V call is TRBV6-2 or TRBV6-3, the J call TRBJ2-1; D tentatively reads TRBD1 or TRBD2 (5 bases each). V gave up 6 bases and J gave up 9 bases, with 15 bases separating them. Germline V lookup: CDR1 MNHEY, CDR2 SVGEGT. This CDR3 spans 13 amino acids. In nucleotides, the CDR3 is TGTGCCAGCAGCATAGGGTCGGGGACTGAGCAGTTCTTC. Encoded protein: CASSIGSGTEQFF.

This clonotype occurred once. The junction does not match germline at one end; this may be a read error. This rearrangement joins TRBV30 to TRBJ1-2; D unclear. This CDR3 is 16 amino acids long. CDR1 is GTSNPN, CDR2 SVGIG, per germline (reference sequence). The CDR3 region has the DNA TGTGCCTGGAGTCGGCAGTCTCGAGATCCTAACTATGGCTATACCTTC. Residues: CAWSRQSRDPNYGYTF.

In regard to this clonotype: A much more abundant neighbour one base away suggests this may be a read error. This chain connects TRBV5-6 to TRBJ2-3, with D maybe TRBD2 (5 bases). CDR1 SGHDT and CDR2 YYEEEE come from the germline V gene. This CDR3 has 15 amino acids. CDR3 sequence (DNA): TGTGCCAGCAGCCCTCGGAGCGGCCGCACAGATACGCGGTATTTT. The encoded protein is CASSPRSGRTDTRYF.

V is TRBV11-2 and J is TRBJ2-3; 14 positions agree with TRBD2. CDR1 and CDR2 from the germline V gene are SGHAT and FQNNGV. This CDR3 spans 18 amino acids. V dropped 5 bases and J dropped 0; count of bases not matched to a gene: 7. The CDR3, as DNA: TGTGCCAGCAGCCTCCGGACTAGCGGGAGGCTTAGCACAGATACGCAGTATTTT. Translating it yields CASSLRTSGRLSTDTQYF.

This clonotype was counted ten times or more. The chain uses TRBV12-3 or TRBV12-4 and TRBJ2-7; weak D call: TRBD1 (5 bases). V was shortened by 6 bases and J by 3 bases, with 12 bases between the two germline ends. The CDR3 is made up of 13 amino acids. CDR3 in DNA: TGTGCCAGCAGCCCCGACAGTAACTACGAGCAGTACTTC. Its translation: CASSPDSNYEQYF.

This clonotype showed up many times. V usage is TRBV7-2 and J usage is TRBJ2-3; D is unresolved. Germline CDR1 reads SGHTA; CDR2 reads FQGNSA. Trimming cost V 7 bases and J 2 bases, with 16 bases left between them. This CDR3 has 15 residues. The CDR3 nucleotides are TGTGCCAGCACCAAGCCGGGCCTTAACACAGATACGCAGTATTTT. Its translation is CASTKPGLNTDTQYF. Combining the CDR3 with reference TRBV7-2 and TRBJ2-3 gives the whole variable domain GAGVSQSPSNKVTEKGKDVELRCDPISGHTALYWYRQSLGQGLEFLIYFQGNSAPDKSGLPSDRFSAERTGGSVSTLTIQRTQQEDSAVYLCASTKPGLNTDTQYFGPGTRLTVL.